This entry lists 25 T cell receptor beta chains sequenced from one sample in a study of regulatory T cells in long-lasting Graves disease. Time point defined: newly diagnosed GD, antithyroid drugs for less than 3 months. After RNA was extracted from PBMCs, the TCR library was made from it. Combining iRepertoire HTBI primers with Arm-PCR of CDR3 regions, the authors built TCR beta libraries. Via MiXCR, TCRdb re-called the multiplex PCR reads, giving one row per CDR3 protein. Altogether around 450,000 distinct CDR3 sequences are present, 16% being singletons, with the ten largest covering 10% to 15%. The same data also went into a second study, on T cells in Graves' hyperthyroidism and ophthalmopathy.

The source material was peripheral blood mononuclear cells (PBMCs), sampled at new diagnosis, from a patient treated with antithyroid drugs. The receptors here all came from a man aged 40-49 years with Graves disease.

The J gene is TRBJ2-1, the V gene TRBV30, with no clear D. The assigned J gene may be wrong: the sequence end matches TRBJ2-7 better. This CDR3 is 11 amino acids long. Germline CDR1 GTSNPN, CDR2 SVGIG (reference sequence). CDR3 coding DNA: TGTGCCTGGAGGAGACATGGCGAGCAGTACTTC. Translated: CAWRRHGEQYF.

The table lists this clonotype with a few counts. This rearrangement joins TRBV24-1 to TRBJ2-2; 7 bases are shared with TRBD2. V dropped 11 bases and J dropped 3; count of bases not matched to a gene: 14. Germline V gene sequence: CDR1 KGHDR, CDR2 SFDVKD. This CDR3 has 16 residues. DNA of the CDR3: TGTGCCATCAGATTACGGGGAGGGAATCACACCGGGGAGCTGTTTTTT. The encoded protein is CAIRLRGGNHTGELFF.

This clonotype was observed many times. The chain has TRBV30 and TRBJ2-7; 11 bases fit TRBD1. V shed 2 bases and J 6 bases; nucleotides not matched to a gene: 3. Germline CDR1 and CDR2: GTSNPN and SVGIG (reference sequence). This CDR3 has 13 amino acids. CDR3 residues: CAWSSGTGGEQYF. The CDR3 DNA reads TGTGCCTGGAGTTCCGGGACAGGGGGCGAGCAGTACTTC.

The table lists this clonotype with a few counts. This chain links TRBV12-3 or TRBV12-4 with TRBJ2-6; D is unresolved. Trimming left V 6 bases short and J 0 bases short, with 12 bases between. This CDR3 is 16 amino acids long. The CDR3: CASSPKRSSGANVLTF. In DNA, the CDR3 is TGTGCCAGCAGCCCTAAGAGGAGCTCTGGGGCCAACGTCCTGACTTTC.

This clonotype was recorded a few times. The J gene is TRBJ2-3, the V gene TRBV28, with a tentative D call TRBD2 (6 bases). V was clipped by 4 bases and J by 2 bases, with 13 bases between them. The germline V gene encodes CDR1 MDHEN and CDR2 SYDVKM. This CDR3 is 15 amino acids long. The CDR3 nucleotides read TGTGCCAGCAGTTCTCGGCGGGGACCCACAGATACGCAGTATTTT. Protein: CASSSRRGPTDTQYF.

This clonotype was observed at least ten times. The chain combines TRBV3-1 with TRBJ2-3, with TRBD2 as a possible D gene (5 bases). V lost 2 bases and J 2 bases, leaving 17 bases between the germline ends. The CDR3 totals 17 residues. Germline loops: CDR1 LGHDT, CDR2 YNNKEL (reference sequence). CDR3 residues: CASSQRRSSRYTDTQYF. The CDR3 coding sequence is TGTGCCAGCAGCCAAAGGAGGTCGAGCAGGTACACAGATACGCAGTATTTT.

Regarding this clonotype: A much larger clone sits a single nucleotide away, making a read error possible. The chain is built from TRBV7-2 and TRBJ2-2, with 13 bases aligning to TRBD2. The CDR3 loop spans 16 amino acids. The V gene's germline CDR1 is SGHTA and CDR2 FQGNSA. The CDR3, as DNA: TGTGCCAGCAGCCTGGGGACTAGCGGGAAATCCGGGGAGCTGCTTTTT. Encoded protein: CASSLGTSGKSGELLF.

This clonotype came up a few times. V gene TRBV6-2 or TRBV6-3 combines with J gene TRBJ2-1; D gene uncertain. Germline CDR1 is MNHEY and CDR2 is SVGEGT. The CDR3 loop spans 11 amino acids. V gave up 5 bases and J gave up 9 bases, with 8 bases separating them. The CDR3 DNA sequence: TGTGCCAGCAGTCCTAAGGCTGAGCAGTTCTTC. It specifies CASSPKAEQFF.

This chain's CDR3 is CSARALGQPQHF. The CDR3 region has the DNA TGCAGTGCTAGAGCCCTAGGTCAGCCCCAGCATTTT. This rearrangement joins TRBV20-1 to TRBJ1-5; D is uncertain. The CDR3 loop spans 12 amino acids. Germline V gene data show CDR1 as DFQATT and CDR2 as SNEGSKA (reference sequence). The ends were cut back, 1 base at V and 6 bases at J, with 7 bases in the middle.

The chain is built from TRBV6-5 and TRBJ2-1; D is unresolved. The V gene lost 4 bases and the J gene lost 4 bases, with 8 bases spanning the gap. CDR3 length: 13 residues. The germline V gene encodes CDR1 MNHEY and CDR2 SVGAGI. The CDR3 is CASSWLDYNEQFF. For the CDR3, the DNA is TGTGCCAGCAGTTGGCTAGATTACAATGAGCAGTTCTTC.

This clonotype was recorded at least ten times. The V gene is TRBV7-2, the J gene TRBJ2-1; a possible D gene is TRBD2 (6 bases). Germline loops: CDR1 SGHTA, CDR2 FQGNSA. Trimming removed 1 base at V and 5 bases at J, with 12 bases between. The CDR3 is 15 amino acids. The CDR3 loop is CASSLVPSVDNEQFF. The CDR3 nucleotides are TGTGCCAGCAGCTTAGTTCCTAGCGTGGACAATGAGCAGTTCTTC.

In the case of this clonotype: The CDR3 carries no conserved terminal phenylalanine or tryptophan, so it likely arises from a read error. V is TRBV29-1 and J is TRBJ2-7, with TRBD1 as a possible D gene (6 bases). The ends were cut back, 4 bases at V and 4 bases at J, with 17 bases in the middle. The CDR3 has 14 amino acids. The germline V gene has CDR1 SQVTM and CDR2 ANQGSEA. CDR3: CSVVKLGTFYEQYS. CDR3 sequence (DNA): TGCAGCGTTGTAAAACTCGGGACATTTTACGAGCAGTACTCC.

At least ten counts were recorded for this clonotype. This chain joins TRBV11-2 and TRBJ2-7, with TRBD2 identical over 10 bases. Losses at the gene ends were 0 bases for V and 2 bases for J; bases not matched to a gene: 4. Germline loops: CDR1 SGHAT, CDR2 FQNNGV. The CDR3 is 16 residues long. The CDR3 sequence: CASSLDTGTSAYEQYF. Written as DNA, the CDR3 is TGTGCCAGCAGCTTAGATACAGGGACTAGCGCCTACGAGCAGTACTTC.

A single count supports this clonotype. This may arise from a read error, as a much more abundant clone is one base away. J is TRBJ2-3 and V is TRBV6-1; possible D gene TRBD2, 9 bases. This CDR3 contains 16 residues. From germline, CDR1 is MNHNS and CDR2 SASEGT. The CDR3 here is CASSPISGSGTGTQYF. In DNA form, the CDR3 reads TGTGCCAGCAGTCCGATTAGCGGGAGTGGGACAGGTACGCAGTATTTT.

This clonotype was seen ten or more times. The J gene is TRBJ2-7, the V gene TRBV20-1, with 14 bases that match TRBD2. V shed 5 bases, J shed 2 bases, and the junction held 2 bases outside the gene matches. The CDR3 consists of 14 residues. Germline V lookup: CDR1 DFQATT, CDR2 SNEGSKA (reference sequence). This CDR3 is CSAGLAGGPYEQYF. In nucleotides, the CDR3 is TGCAGTGCTGGACTAGCGGGAGGTCCCTACGAGCAGTACTTC.

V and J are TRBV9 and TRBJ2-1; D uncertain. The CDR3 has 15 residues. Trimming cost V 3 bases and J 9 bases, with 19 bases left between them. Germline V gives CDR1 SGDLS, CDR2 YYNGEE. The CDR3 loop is CASSEAATPSSEQFF. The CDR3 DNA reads TGTGCCAGCAGCGAGGCGGCGACTCCCAGCTCTGAGCAGTTCTTC.

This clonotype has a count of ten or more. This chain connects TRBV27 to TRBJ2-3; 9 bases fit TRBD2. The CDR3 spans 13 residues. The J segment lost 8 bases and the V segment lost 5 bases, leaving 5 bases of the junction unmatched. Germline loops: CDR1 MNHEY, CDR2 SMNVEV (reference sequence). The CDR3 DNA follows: TGTGCCAGCAGTCTTAGCGGGAGAAGTACGCAGTATTTT. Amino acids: CASSLSGRSTQYF.

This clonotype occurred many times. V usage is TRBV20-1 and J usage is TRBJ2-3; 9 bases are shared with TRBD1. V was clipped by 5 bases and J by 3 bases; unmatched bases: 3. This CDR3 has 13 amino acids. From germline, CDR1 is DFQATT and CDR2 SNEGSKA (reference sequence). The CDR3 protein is CSASGTGTDTQYF. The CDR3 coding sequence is TGCAGTGCTTCCGGGACAGGGACAGATACGCAGTATTTT.

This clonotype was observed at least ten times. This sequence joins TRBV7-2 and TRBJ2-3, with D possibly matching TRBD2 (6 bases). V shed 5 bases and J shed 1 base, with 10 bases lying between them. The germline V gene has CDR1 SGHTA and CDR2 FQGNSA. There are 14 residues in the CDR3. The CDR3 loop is CASSISGGTDTQYF. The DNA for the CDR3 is TGTGCCAGCAGCATTAGCGGCGGCACAGATACGCAGTATTTT.

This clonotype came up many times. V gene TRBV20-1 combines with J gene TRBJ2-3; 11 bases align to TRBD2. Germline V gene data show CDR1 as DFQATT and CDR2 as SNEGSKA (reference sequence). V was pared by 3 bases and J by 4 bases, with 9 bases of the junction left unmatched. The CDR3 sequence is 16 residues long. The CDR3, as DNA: TGCAGTGCTAGCTCCCCGGGACTAGCGGACCCAGATACGCAGTATTTT. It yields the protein CSASSPGLADPDTQYF.

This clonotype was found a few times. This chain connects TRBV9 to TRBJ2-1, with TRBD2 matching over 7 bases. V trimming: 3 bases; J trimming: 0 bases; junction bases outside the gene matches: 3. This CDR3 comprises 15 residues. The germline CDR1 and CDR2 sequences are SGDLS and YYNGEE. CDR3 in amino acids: CASSGGGSSYNEQFF. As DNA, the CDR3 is TGTGCCAGCAGCGGGGGGGGGAGCTCCTACAATGAGCAGTTCTTC.

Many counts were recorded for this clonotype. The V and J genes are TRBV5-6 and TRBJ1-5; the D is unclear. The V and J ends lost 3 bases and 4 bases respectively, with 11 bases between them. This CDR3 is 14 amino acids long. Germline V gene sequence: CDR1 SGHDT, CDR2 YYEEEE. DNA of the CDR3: TGTGCCAGCAGCTCCACATGGGAAAATCAGCCCCAGCATTTT. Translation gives CASSSTWENQPQHF.

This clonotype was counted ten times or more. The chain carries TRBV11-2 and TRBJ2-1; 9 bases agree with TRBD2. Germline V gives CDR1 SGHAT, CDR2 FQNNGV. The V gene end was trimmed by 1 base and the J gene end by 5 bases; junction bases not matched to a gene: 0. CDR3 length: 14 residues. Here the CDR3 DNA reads TGTGCCAGCAGCTTAGCTAGCGGGAACAATGAGCAGTTCTTC. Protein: CASSLASGNNEQFF.

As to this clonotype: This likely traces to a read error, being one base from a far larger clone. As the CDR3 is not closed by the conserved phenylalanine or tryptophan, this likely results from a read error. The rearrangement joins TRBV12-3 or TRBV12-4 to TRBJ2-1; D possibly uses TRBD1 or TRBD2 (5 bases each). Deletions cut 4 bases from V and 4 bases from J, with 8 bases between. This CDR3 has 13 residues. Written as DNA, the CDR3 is TGTGCCAGCAGTTCCGGGACGTACAATGAGCAGTTCCTC. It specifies CASSSGTYNEQFL.

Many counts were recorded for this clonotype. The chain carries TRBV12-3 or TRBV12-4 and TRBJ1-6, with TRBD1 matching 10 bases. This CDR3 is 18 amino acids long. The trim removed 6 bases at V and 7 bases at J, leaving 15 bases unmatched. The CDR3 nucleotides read TGTGCCAGCAGCCCTTGGACAGGGGGACTATCACCGAATTCACCCCTCCACTTT. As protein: CASSPWTGGLSPNSPLHF.